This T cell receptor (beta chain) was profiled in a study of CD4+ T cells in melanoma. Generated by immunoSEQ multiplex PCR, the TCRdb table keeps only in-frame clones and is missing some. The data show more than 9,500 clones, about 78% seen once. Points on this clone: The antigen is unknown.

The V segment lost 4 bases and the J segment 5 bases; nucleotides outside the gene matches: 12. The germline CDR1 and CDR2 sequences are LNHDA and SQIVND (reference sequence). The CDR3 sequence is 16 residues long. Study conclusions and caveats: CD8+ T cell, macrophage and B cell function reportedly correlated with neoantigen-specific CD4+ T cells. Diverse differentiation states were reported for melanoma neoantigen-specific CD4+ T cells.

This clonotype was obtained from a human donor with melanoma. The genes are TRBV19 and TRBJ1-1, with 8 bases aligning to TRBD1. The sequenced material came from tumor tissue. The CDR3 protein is CASSTSSRGQGTEAFF. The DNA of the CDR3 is TGTGCCAGTAGTACATCCTCCAGGGGGCAGGGAACTGAAGCTTTCTTT.